This T cell receptor (beta chain) comes out of a study of OX40 agonist ivuxolimab in advanced cancers. Study overall: Dose-escalation patients were diagnosed with hepatocellular carcinoma, melanoma, renal cell cancer or head and neck cancer. Roughly two fifths of patients had received prior checkpoint inhibitor therapy.

As concerns this clone: No antigen is known for it.

A history of autoimmune disease or systemic immunosuppression excluded patients. Using immunoSEQ multiplex PCR, the repertoire was profiled, and TCRdb retains in-frame clones only, with some absent. The table has approximately 46,000 clones, roughly 86% seen once. Whole-study results and caveats: Clonal expansion was seen in CD4+ and CD8+ blood T cells by week 6 at 0.1 to 3.0 mg/kg.

The germline CDR1 and CDR2 sequences are LNHDA and SQIVND (reference sequence). J gave up 7 bases and V 1 base, and 13 bases lay outside the gene matches. The CDR3 is made up of 17 amino acids. This chain joins TRBV19 and TRBJ2-1, with 7 bases fitting TRBD1. The material was CD4+ or CD8+ T cells sorted from blood, obtained in a trial of the OX40 agonist ivuxolimab. This TCR was sampled from an adult with an advanced solid tumor such as melanoma, head and neck, liver or kidney cancer. This CDR3 reads CASSIGPQGVGGNEQFF. DNA of the CDR3: TGTGCCAGTAGTATAGGTCCTCAGGGGGTAGGTGGGAATGAGCAGTTCTTC. Drawing the rest from reference TRBV19 and TRBJ2-1, the complete variable domain is DGGITQSPKYLFRKEGQNVTLSCEQNLNHDAMYWYRQDPGQGLRLIYYSQIVNDFQKGDIAEGYSVSREKKESFPLTVTSAQKNPTAFYLCASSIGPQGVGGNEQFFGPGTRLTVL.